These 14 T cell receptor beta chains came from one sample sequenced in a study of T-cell memory formation after mild COVID-19. TCRdb analysed the 5' RACE reads with MiXCR anew, one entry per CDR3 protein. The sample records about 390,000 distinct CDR3 sequences, approximately 15% being singletons. The sample comprised PBMCs or a T cell subset sorted from them (not recorded which). The receptors here all came from a man younger than 30 who had mild COVID-19 (a few samples of this study predate the infection). Cell type and time point are not known.

This chain uses TRBV12-5 with TRBJ2-3; 11 bases are a match to TRBD2. The CDR3 extends over 15 amino acids. Trimming removed 5 bases from V and 1 base from J; junction bases left unmatched: 2. Germline V gives CDR1 LGHNT, CDR2 FRNRAP. The CDR3 DNA reads as TGTGCTAGTGGTCTGGGACTAGCGGGCACAGATACGCAGTATTTT. Its translation is CASGLGLAGTDTQYF.

The V gene is TRBV12-3 or TRBV12-4, the J gene TRBJ1-1; D gene uncertain. The CDR3 runs 16 residues. Trimming cost V 2 bases and J 2 bases, with 15 bases left between them. CDR3 sequence reads: CASSLRVTARNTEAFF. CDR3 DNA: TGTGCCAGCAGTTTACGTGTTACAGCCCGTAACACTGAAGCTTTCTTT.

V gene TRBV9 combines with J gene TRBJ2-3, with 9 bases fitting TRBD1. This CDR3 has 15 amino acids. CDR1 is SGDLS, CDR2 YYNGEE, per germline. Trimming took 3 bases from V and 2 from J; bases not matched to a gene: 4. CDR3 sequence (DNA): TGTGCCAGCAGCGCAGGGACAGGGACCACAGATACGCAGTATTTT. It is translated as CASSAGTGTTDTQYF.

A few counts support this clonotype. The chain carries TRBV10-3 and TRBJ2-4; D perhaps matches TRBD1 (7 bases). From germline, CDR1 is ENHRY and CDR2 SYGVKD. The CDR3 loop spans 14 amino acids. V shed 4 bases and J shed 4 bases, with 11 bases lying between them. CDR3 coding DNA: TGTGCCATCAGTGGCGGGACAGAGAAAAACATTCAGTACTTC. Protein: CAISGGTEKNIQYF.

The chain joins TRBV20-1 to TRBJ2-1, with D perhaps matching TRBD1 or TRBD2 (6 bases each). The CDR3 loop spans 15 amino acids. Germline V gene lookup returns CDR1 DFQATT and CDR2 SNEGSKA (reference sequence). The V gene lost 0 bases and the J gene lost 6 bases, with 15 bases spanning the gap. This CDR3 reads CSAREGWGAGNEQFF. The CDR3 DNA sequence: TGCAGTGCTAGAGAAGGCTGGGGGGCCGGCAATGAGCAGTTCTTC.

J is TRBJ1-5 and V is TRBV6-6; 7 nucleotides align to TRBD1. Germline lookup yields CDR1 MNHNY and CDR2 SVGAGI (reference sequence). This CDR3 is 13 amino acids long. The junction had 8 bases not matched to a gene; V was cut back by 7 bases and J by 8 bases. CDR3 sequence reads: CASTPDRSEPQHF. CDR3 coding DNA: TGTGCCAGCACCCCGGACAGGTCGGAGCCCCAGCATTTT.

The rearrangement links TRBV6-5 to TRBJ2-1; a possible D gene is TRBD1 (5 bases). With 7 bases removed from V and 10 bases from J, the gap between germline ends came to 17 bases. Germline lookup yields CDR1 MNHEY and CDR2 SVGAGI. This CDR3 contains 13 residues. DNA for the CDR3: TGTGCCAGCACTTCGGCAGGGTTTAGGGAGCAGTTCTTC. Translation gives CASTSAGFREQFF.

The rearrangement links TRBV6-5 to TRBJ1-5, with TRBD1 as a possible D gene (5 bases). The CDR3 covers 16 residues. Trimming shortened V by 4 bases and J by 6 bases, and 19 bases separated the two germline ends. Per the germline V gene, CDR1 is MNHEY and CDR2 is SVGAGI. Written as DNA, the CDR3 is TGTGCCAGCAGTTTTCCCCTGACTCAGGGCGGTCAGCCCCAGCATTTT. Translation: CASSFPLTQGGQPQHF.

This clonotype has a count of ten or more. This chain links TRBV5-1 with TRBJ1-1, with D possibly TRBD1 on 6 matching bases. The V end was cut by 4 bases, the J end by 5 bases, with 12 bases between. This CDR3 spans 13 amino acids. The V gene's germline CDR1 is SGHRS and CDR2 YFSETQ. The CDR3 is CASSGKGDTEAFF. CDR3 nucleotide sequence: TGCGCCAGCAGCGGGAAGGGGGATACTGAAGCTTTCTTT.

This clonotype turned up a few times. The chain uses TRBV20-1 and TRBJ1-1; TRBD1 is a possible D gene (6 bases). Trimming removed 4 bases at V and 10 bases at J, with 22 bases between. The CDR3 runs 14 residues. Looked up from germline, CDR1 is DFQATT and CDR2 is SNEGSKA (reference sequence). This CDR3 reads CSATTPAGVRVAFF. The CDR3 region has the DNA TGCAGTGCTACCACCCCGGCAGGGGTGAGGGTAGCTTTCTTT.

The chain is built from TRBV7-8 and TRBJ2-3; D may be TRBD2 (6 bases). The CDR3 loop spans 16 amino acids. Trimming removed 3 bases at V and 0 bases at J, with 13 bases between. Germline loops: CDR1 SGHVS, CDR2 FQNEAQ. Here the CDR3 DNA reads TGTGCCAGCAGCTTTAGCGGCCTAGGTAGCACAGATACGCAGTATTTT. Translated: CASSFSGLGSTDTQYF. The entire variable domain, with the rest obtained from reference TRBV7-8 and TRBJ2-3, is as follows: GAGVSQSPRYKVAKRGQDVALRCDPISGHVSLFWYQQALGQGPEFLTYFQNEAQLDKSGLPSDRFFAERPEGSVSTLKIQRTQQEDSAVYLCASSFSGLGSTDTQYFGPGTRLTVL.

The sample holds many counts of this clonotype. CDR3 DNA: TGTGCCAGCAGCTTCACTAGCGGGGGGTACAATGAGCAGTTCTTC. Its protein product is CASSFTSGGYNEQFF. V and J are TRBV7-2 and TRBJ2-1; TRBD2 agrees at 12 bases. This CDR3 region has 15 residues. Per germline, CDR1 SGHTA and CDR2 FQGNSA. V gave up 3 bases and J gave up 4 bases; unmatched junction bases: 1.

Only a few counts were recorded for this clonotype. This chain uses TRBV6-5 with TRBJ1-2, with D maybe TRBD1 (6 bases). Germline V gene data show CDR1 as MNHEY and CDR2 as SVGAGI. The CDR3 extends over 14 amino acids. The V and J ends lost 6 bases and 8 bases respectively, with 19 bases between them. The CDR3 is CASSRGPLRGGYTF. CDR3 DNA: TGTGCCAGCAGCCGGGGGCCGCTCCGGGGAGGCTACACCTTC.

Only a few counts were recorded for this clonotype. The chain links TRBV7-3 to TRBJ2-3; D gene uncertain. This CDR3 is 15 amino acids long. The germline V gene encodes CDR1 SGHTA and CDR2 FQGTGA. The V end was cut by 5 bases, the J end by 1 base, with 13 bases between. The CDR3 region has the DNA TGTGCCAGCAGCCCTACCCCGACTGGCACAGATACGCAGTATTTT. This sequence encodes CASSPTPTGTDTQYF.